A selection of T cell receptor beta chains follows, all from one sample in a study of cytomegalovirus exposure and HLA in healthy donors. Clones were sequenced by immunoSEQ multiplex PCR, and TCRdb holds only the in-frame ones, with some missing. Of about 38,000 clones listed, 60% to 70% are singletons. Sequencing used PBMCs. These receptors were obtained from a man over 45 in good health and CMV-seropositive. The CDR3 runs from the conserved cysteine through the conserved F or W. The order of the fields is clone size, J gene, V gene, D gene, CDR3 DNA, CDR3 protein. A D gene is named only where the DNA matches it firmly. Expanded clones are given a class, and other clones once, few, many or no size at all.

>-|TRBJ1-1|TRBV5-1|TRBD1
TGCGCCAGCGGGACAGGGACACAGAACACTGAAGCTTTCTTT
CASGTGTQNTEAFF
>-|TRBJ2-7|TRBV20-1|-
TGCAGTGCTAGATGGGGGGAAGAGCAGTACTTC
CSARWGEEQYF
>once|TRBJ2-1|TRBV5-4|-
TGTGCCAGCAGCTATGGACAAGATAGTTACAATGAGCAGTTCTTC
CASSYGQDSYNEQFF
>-|TRBJ2-6|TRBV12-5|-
TGTGCTAGTGGTTTGGCGAGGCCTGGGGCCAACGTCCTGACTTTC
CASGLARPGANVLTF
>-|TRBJ1-1|TRBV18|TRBD1
TGTGCCAGCTCACCGCAGGGGGTAGGGAACACTGAAGCTTTCTTT
CASSPQGVGNTEAFF
>-|TRBJ1-1|TRBV5-1|-
TGCGCCAGCAGCTTTGGAGGTTGGACTGAAGCTTTCTTT
CASSFGGWTEAFF
>-|TRBJ2-7|TRBV5-4|-
TGTGCCAGCAGCTACAGGGAAGAGCAGTACTTC
CASSYREEQYF
>-|TRBJ1-2|TRBV7-9|TRBD1
TGTGCCAGCAGCCCCTCGGGGACAGCTTATGGCTACACCTTC
CASSPSGTAYGYTF
>-|TRBJ1-4|TRBV29-1|-
TGCAGCGTAGCCGAGAGAGCAACTAATGAAAAACTGTTTTTT
CSVAERATNEKLFF
>-|TRBJ2-3|TRBV7-8|TRBD1
TGTGCCAGCAGGTCCACAGGGGGCCTTAGCACAGATACGCAGTATTTT
CASRSTGGLSTDTQYF
>-|TRBJ1-4|TRBV6-6|TRBD1
TGTGCCAGCAGCCCGGACAGGGCCTTTAATGAAAAACTGTTTTTT
CASSPDRAFNEKLFF
>-|TRBJ2-3|TRBV9|TRBD2
TGTGCCAGCAGCGTCCGGGGGGTCACAGATACGCAGTATTTT
CASSVRGVTDTQYF
>few|TRBJ2-2|TRBV5-6|TRBD1
TGTGCCAGCAGCTTGGTGGGACAGGGAAACACCGGGGAGCTGTTTTTT
CASSLVGQGNTGELFF
>-|TRBJ2-7|TRBV7-2|TRBD2
TGTGCCAGCAGCTACGCCGGGACTAGCGGTTACGAGCAGTACTTC
CASSYAGTSGYEQYF
>few|TRBJ1-1|TRBV9|TRBD1
TGTGCCAGCAGCAAGATCCAGGGGGCGTACACTGAAGCTTTCTTT
CASSKIQGAYTEAFF
>few|TRBJ1-1|TRBV10-3|TRBD1
TGTGCCATCAGTGTATCAGGGGGCATGACTGAAGCTTTCTTT
CAISVSGGMTEAFF
>-|TRBJ2-7|TRBV27|-
TGTGCCAGCAGGCGTAATCTTTTGACCTACGAGCAGTACTTC
CASRRNLLTYEQYF
>-|TRBJ2-6|TRBV5-1|-
TGCGCCAGCAGCCCGGCGGCAACGTGGGGGGCCAACGTCCTGACTTTC
CASSPAATWGANVLTF
>-|TRBJ1-1|TRBV5-4|-
TGTGCCAGCAGCTCGGGAACGAGGGTTATAGACACTGAAGCTTTCTTT
CASSSGTRVIDTEAFF
>few|TRBJ2-4|TRBV27|-
TGTGCCAGCAGCCGGAACGAGGCGGACATTCAGTACTTC
CASSRNEADIQYF
>-|TRBJ1-6|TRBV6-4|TRBD1
TGTGCCAGCAGGGGGACAGGGGATAATTCACCCCTCCACTTT
CASRGTGDNSPLHF
>-|TRBJ2-5|TRBV7-2|-
TGTGCCAGCAGCACCGAGTACCAAGAGACCCAGTACTTC
CASSTEYQETQYF
>once|TRBJ1-2|TRBV29-1|-
TGCAGCGTTGAAGATCCAGGGCCCCCGGGAGTTGGCTACACCTTC
CSVEDPGPPGVGYTF
>few|TRBJ1-5|TRBV6-1|-
TGTGCCAGCATAGGCGCGGGGATCCGCAATCAGCCCCAGCATTTT
CASIGAGIRNQPQHF
>few|TRBJ1-1|TRBV25-1|-
TGTGCCAGCAGTGAATTTACCTCAGTGGCTGAAGCTTTCTTT
CASSEFTSVAEAFF
>-|TRBJ1-2|TRBV5-6|TRBD1
TGTGCCAGCAGCTTTATGACAGGGCAGACCTATGGCTACACCTTC
CASSFMTGQTYGYTF
>-|TRBJ1-2|TRBV5-4|-
TGTGCCAGCAGCTTGCTATTAGGGGGTACCACCTTC
CASSLLLGGTTF
>few|TRBJ1-1|TRBV30|-
TGTGCCTGGACTCGACAGGTCATGGTGAACACTGAAGCTTTCTTT
CAWTRQVMVNTEAFF
>-|TRBJ2-1|TRBV7-6|-
TGTGCCAGCAGCTTACAAGCGAGGGACACGGCTTACAATGAGCAGTTCTTC
CASSLQARDTAYNEQFF
>-|TRBJ2-1|TRBV9|-
TGTGCCAGCAGCCCGCCGAGCTACAATGAGCAGTTCTTC
CASSPPSYNEQFF
>few|TRBJ1-5|TRBV6-6|TRBD1
TGTGCCAGCACCCCAGGACAGGGCAATCAGCCCCAGCATTTT
CASTPGQGNQPQHF
>-|TRBJ2-3|TRBV14|-
TGTGCCAGCAGCCAGAGATTAACAGATACGCAGTATTTT
CASSQRLTDTQYF